This T cell receptor beta chain emerged from a study of blood T cell repertoires in COVID-19. Study at large: Samples representing acute and convalescent COVID-19 were sourced from the United States, Italy and Spain. From T cells, B-cell-depleted T cells, or PBMCs came the material, which was cDNA or gDNA.

As originally analysed: Nucleated cell number was recorded as an estimate derived from reference gene primer amplification. Assay: immunoSEQ multiplex PCR; the TCRdb copy retains only in-frame clones and omits some. V and J calls and clone size are those listed in that table; D and trimming were worked out from the DNA. The data show about 97,000 clones, about nine tenths seen once. J lost 4 bases, V lost 5 bases, and 12 bases had no gene match. This CDR3 contains 16 residues. Germline CDR1 reads SGHNT; CDR2 reads YYREEE (reference sequence). Material: peripheral blood. The TCR originated in a man younger than 30 with acute or convalescent COVID-19. V usage is TRBV5-4 and J usage is TRBJ2-1, with 7 bases fitting TRBD1. CDR3 protein: CASSPTRGTVYNEQFF. CDR3 DNA sequence: TGTGCCAGCAGTCCCACGAGGGGGACAGTTTACAATGAGCAGTTCTTC.